A selection of T cell receptor beta chains follows, all from one sample in a study of cytomegalovirus exposure and HLA in healthy donors. The method was immunoSEQ multiplex PCR; TCRdb's version includes in-frame clones alone and lacks a portion of them. The sample records about 160,000 clones, 70% to 80% being singletons. Specimen: PBMCs. The receptors were sampled from a man between 40 and 49 years old in good health and CMV-seronegative. CDR3s include the opening cysteine and the closing phenylalanine or tryptophan. The D gene is left open where the match is weak. Where a row states a size, it is once, few, many or the class of an expanded clone; other rows omit it.

D gene: -; clone size: -; J gene: TRBJ2-2; V gene: TRBV13; CDR3 protein: CASSLGPQQGSFPGELFF; CDR3 DNA: TGTGCCAGCAGCTTAGGACCCCAGCAGGGCTCCTTCCCCGGGGAGCTGTTTTTT
D gene: -; clone size: -; J gene: TRBJ2-7; V gene: TRBV28; CDR3 protein: CASSQVAYEQYF; CDR3 DNA: TGTGCCAGCAGTCAAGTAGCCTACGAGCAGTACTTC
D gene: -; clone size: few; J gene: TRBJ2-5; V gene: TRBV5-1; CDR3 protein: CASSYTLPGSQETQYF; CDR3 DNA: TGCGCCAGCAGCTACACACTTCCCGGGAGCCAAGAGACCCAGTACTTC
D gene: -; clone size: -; J gene: TRBJ2-5; V gene: TRBV7-9; CDR3 protein: CASSLASRGAKETQYF; CDR3 DNA: TGTGCCAGCAGCTTAGCCTCTCGGGGGGCGAAAGAGACCCAGTACTTC
D gene: -; clone size: -; J gene: TRBJ2-7; V gene: TRBV5-6; CDR3 protein: CASSLVRFQSYEQYF; CDR3 DNA: TGTGCCAGCAGCTTGGTGAGGTTCCAGAGCTACGAGCAGTACTTC
D gene: TRBD2; clone size: -; J gene: TRBJ2-7; V gene: TRBV7-2; CDR3 protein: CASSGGGTYEQYF; CDR3 DNA: TGTGCCAGCAGCGGGGGGGGTACCTACGAGCAGTACTTC
D gene: -; clone size: -; J gene: TRBJ2-1; V gene: TRBV7-2; CDR3 protein: CASSLDRSRGEQFF; CDR3 DNA: TGTGCCAGCAGCTTAGATCGGTCTAGAGGGGAGCAGTTCTTC
D gene: TRBD2; clone size: -; J gene: TRBJ2-1; V gene: TRBV5-1; CDR3 protein: CASSLVASGRVKDEQFF; CDR3 DNA: TGCGCCAGCAGCTTGGTGGCTAGCGGGAGGGTAAAGGATGAGCAGTTCTTC
D gene: -; clone size: -; J gene: TRBJ2-4; V gene: TRBV2; CDR3 protein: CASSENELAKNSQYF; CDR3 DNA: TGTGCCAGCAGTGAAAATGAACTAGCCAAAAACAGTCAGTACTTC
D gene: -; clone size: once; J gene: TRBJ2-3; V gene: TRBV5-4; CDR3 protein: CASNPGRDTDTQYF; CDR3 DNA: TGTGCCAGCAACCCGGGCAGGGACACAGATACGCAGTATTTT
D gene: TRBD1; clone size: -; J gene: TRBJ2-7; V gene: TRBV19; CDR3 protein: CASSIIPGQGSYEQYF; CDR3 DNA: TGTGCCAGTAGTATCATACCGGGACAGGGATCCTACGAGCAGTACTTC
D gene: TRBD1; clone size: -; J gene: TRBJ2-4; V gene: TRBV15; CDR3 protein: CATSRDYGAGGNIQYF; CDR3 DNA: TGTGCCACCAGCAGAGATTACGGTGCAGGGGGCAACATTCAGTACTTC
D gene: -; clone size: many; J gene: TRBJ1-2; V gene: TRBV7-6; CDR3 protein: CASSATVRNNYGYTF; CDR3 DNA: TGTGCCAGCAGCGCGACTGTAAGGAATAACTATGGCTACACCTTC
D gene: -; clone size: -; J gene: TRBJ2-3; V gene: TRBV19; CDR3 protein: CASSPGQPGTDTQYF; CDR3 DNA: TGTGCCAGTAGTCCCGGACAGCCGGGCACCGATACGCAGTATTTT
D gene: -; clone size: -; J gene: TRBJ2-2; V gene: TRBV5-1; CDR3 protein: CASSLLSPLGRRTGELFF; CDR3 DNA: TGCGCCAGCAGCTTGTTGTCTCCCCTCGGGAGACGAACCGGGGAGCTGTTTTTT
D gene: -; clone size: -; J gene: TRBJ2-3; V gene: TRBV12-1; CDR3 protein: CASSPRGREDADTQYF; CDR3 DNA: TGTGCCAGCAGCCCCCGAGGGCGGGAGGATGCAGATACGCAGTATTTT
D gene: -; clone size: -; J gene: TRBJ2-1; V gene: TRBV4-2; CDR3 protein: CASSQGESVDPFF; CDR3 DNA: TGTGCCAGCAGCCAAGGGGAGTCTGTGGATCCGTTCTTC
D gene: TRBD1; clone size: -; J gene: TRBJ1-2; V gene: TRBV5-5; CDR3 protein: CASSHSRQGRGDGYTF; CDR3 DNA: TGTGCCAGCAGCCACTCCCGACAGGGTCGGGGAGATGGCTACACCTTC
D gene: TRBD1; clone size: -; J gene: TRBJ1-6; V gene: TRBV6-1; CDR3 protein: CASSEDWTGIGGSPLHF; CDR3 DNA: TGTGCCAGCAGTGAAGATTGGACAGGGATTGGAGGATCACCCCTCCACTTT
D gene: -; clone size: -; J gene: TRBJ1-2; V gene: TRBV19; CDR3 protein: CASSQGRWVADGYTF; CDR3 DNA: TGTGCCAGTAGTCAGGGGCGCTGGGTCGCCGATGGCTACACCTTC
D gene: -; clone size: -; J gene: TRBJ1-1; V gene: TRBV6-5; CDR3 protein: CASSDWTNTEAFF; CDR3 DNA: TGTGCCAGCAGCGACTGGACAAACACTGAAGCTTTCTTT
D gene: -; clone size: -; J gene: TRBJ1-5; V gene: TRBV15; CDR3 protein: CATSRDPGGEQPQHF; CDR3 DNA: TGTGCCACCAGCAGAGATCCGGGGGGAGAACAGCCCCAGCATTTT
D gene: TRBD1; clone size: -; J gene: TRBJ2-5; V gene: TRBV6-6; CDR3 protein: CASSYGDSRETQYF; CDR3 DNA: TGTGCCAGCAGTTACGGGGACAGCCGAGAGACCCAGTACTTC
D gene: TRBD2; clone size: -; J gene: TRBJ2-1; V gene: TRBV5-1; CDR3 protein: CASSLGLAGRANEQFF; CDR3 DNA: TGCGCCAGCAGCTTGGGGTTAGCGGGACGGGCCAATGAGCAGTTCTTC
D gene: -; clone size: -; J gene: TRBJ2-1; V gene: TRBV2; CDR3 protein: CASTEGTRPNNEQFF; CDR3 DNA: TGTGCCAGCACCGAGGGGACTCGCCCAAACAATGAGCAGTTCTTC
D gene: TRBD2; clone size: -; J gene: TRBJ2-7; V gene: TRBV7-9; CDR3 protein: CASSLTLAGVDEQYF; CDR3 DNA: TGTGCCAGCAGCTTGACCCTAGCGGGAGTGGACGAGCAGTACTTC
D gene: -; clone size: -; J gene: TRBJ2-7; V gene: TRBV4-3; CDR3 protein: CASSQERSGLYEQYF; CDR3 DNA: TGCGCCAGCAGCCAAGAACGTTCAGGGCTCTACGAGCAGTACTTC
D gene: TRBD2; clone size: -; J gene: TRBJ2-1; V gene: TRBV11-3; CDR3 protein: CASSPPSGSRNEQFF; CDR3 DNA: TGTGCCAGCAGCCCCCCCAGCGGGAGTCGGAATGAGCAGTTCTTC
D gene: -; clone size: few; J gene: TRBJ1-6; V gene: TRBV4-1; CDR3 protein: CASSQIQSRGDYNNSPLHF; CDR3 DNA: TGCGCCAGCAGCCAAATACAGAGCAGGGGAGATTATAATAATTCACCCCTCCACTTT
D gene: TRBD1; clone size: -; J gene: TRBJ2-7; V gene: TRBV4-2; CDR3 protein: CASSQDLGQDYEQYF; CDR3 DNA: TGTGCCAGCAGCCAAGATCTAGGACAGGACTACGAGCAGTACTTC
D gene: -; clone size: -; J gene: TRBJ1-1; V gene: TRBV7-9; CDR3 protein: CASSLEALTEAFF; CDR3 DNA: TGTGCCAGCAGCTTAGAAGCCCTCACTGAAGCTTTCTTT
D gene: -; clone size: -; J gene: TRBJ2-7; V gene: TRBV7-9; CDR3 protein: CSSSSTGLRDNSYEQYF; CDR3 DNA: TGTTCCAGCAGCTCTACCGGACTCCGGGACAATTCCTACGAGCAGTACTTC
D gene: TRBD1; clone size: -; J gene: TRBJ2-7; V gene: TRBV2; CDR3 protein: CASLVRDSSYEQYF; CDR3 DNA: TGTGCCAGCCTGGTCCGGGACAGCTCCTACGAGCAGTACTTC
D gene: -; clone size: few; J gene: TRBJ2-4; V gene: TRBV11-2; CDR3 protein: CASSLILAKNIQYF; CDR3 DNA: TGTGCCAGCAGCCTTATTCTAGCCAAAAACATTCAGTACTTC
D gene: TRBD2; clone size: -; J gene: TRBJ2-2; V gene: TRBV5-1; CDR3 protein: CASSLGLAGAGELFF; CDR3 DNA: TGCGCCAGCAGCTTGGGACTAGCGGGAGCCGGGGAGCTGTTTTTT
D gene: TRBD1; clone size: -; J gene: TRBJ1-1; V gene: TRBV19; CDR3 protein: CASSNRGIKAFF; CDR3 DNA: TGTGCCAGTAGTAACAGGGGAATCAAAGCTTTCTTT
D gene: -; clone size: -; J gene: TRBJ2-7; V gene: TRBV11-1; CDR3 protein: CASSLAGTRTYEQYF; CDR3 DNA: TGTGCCAGCAGCTTAGCCGGGACACGGACCTACGAGCAGTACTTC
D gene: -; clone size: -; J gene: TRBJ2-1; V gene: TRBV6-6; CDR3 protein: CASSYVGDLFF; CDR3 DNA: TGTGCCAGCAGTTACGTGGGAGATCTGTTCTTC
D gene: TRBD2; clone size: -; J gene: TRBJ2-4; V gene: TRBV2; CDR3 protein: CASKVWGLTSGSEWQNIQYF; CDR3 DNA: TGTGCCAGCAAGGTTTGGGGTCTTACTAGCGGGAGTGAATGGCAAAACATTCAGTACTTC
D gene: -; clone size: -; J gene: TRBJ2-1; V gene: TRBV11-2; CDR3 protein: CASSPEGLSYNEQFF; CDR3 DNA: TGTGCCAGCAGCCCGGAGGGCCTATCCTACAATGAGCAGTTCTTC
D gene: TRBD2; clone size: few; J gene: TRBJ2-5; V gene: TRBV4-3; CDR3 protein: CASSLAGTRAETQYF; CDR3 DNA: TGCGCCAGCAGCCTCGCCGGGACTAGGGCAGAGACCCAGTACTTC
D gene: -; clone size: few; J gene: TRBJ2-7; V gene: TRBV27; CDR3 protein: CATLPVGSSYEQYF; CDR3 DNA: TGTGCCACTCTACCGGTGGGCAGCTCCTACGAGCAGTACTTC
D gene: TRBD1; clone size: -; J gene: TRBJ2-7; V gene: TRBV5-4; CDR3 protein: CASSFDRGEIYEQYF; CDR3 DNA: TGTGCCAGCAGCTTTGACAGGGGAGAGATCTACGAGCAGTACTTC